This TCR beta chain was found in a study of T-cell reconstitution after alpha-beta-depleted transplantation in children listed by TCRdb under 2016. About the investigation overall: Using TCR repertoire profiling, the study followed T-cell immune reconstitution in a quantitative way in children after TCRalphabeta/CD19-depleted allogeneic hematopoietic cell transplantation.

Summary of the overall study and its limitations: Over subsequent months, a decline in hyperexpanded clone frequencies was noted, and after one year, T-cell counts and TCRbeta diversity were mostly ascribed to newly produced T cells. The apparently early alphabetaT-cell count recovery about two months after transplant was reportedly dependent on only several hundred rapidly expanded clones derived from non-depleted graft cells. The high TCRbeta diversity at day 60 in some patients was ascribed to recipient T cells and intrathymic progenitors that had survived conditioning.

The CDR3, cysteine through phenylalanine, is 17 amino acids long. Only the CDR3 part of the read is kept: 51 bases, read in frame from the first base. V loses 1 base at its end and J loses 2 bases; junction bases beyond the gene matches: 8. In the germline V gene, CDR1 corresponds to SGHTA and CDR2 to FQGNSA. The library came from PCR. The sequencer listed for this sample is Illumina HiSeq 2500. Molecular barcoding was employed in the preparation of TCR libraries, with unique molecular identifiers being used to normalize TCRbeta repertoire quantification. Starting from the raw public reads, TCRdb applied fastp trimming at Q25, assembled clones with MiXCR and retained in-frame beta chains. One record per CDR3 amino acid sequence lists the most common genes and DNA. Here the sample has approximately 130,000 distinct CDR3 sequences; approximately 8.7% occur a single time. In total, the top ten clones hold around 24% of the sample.

This specimen's treatment or condition label, per the study, means: allogeneic hematopoietic cell transplantation with graft depleted of TCRalphabeta T cells and CD19 B cells. TCRalphabeta/CD19-depleted allogeneic hematopoietic cell grafts were given to the transplant recipients, all of whom were children. This clonotype was counted only a few times. The target of this receptor is not known. Per-base qualities were not stored, and no clone one base away is much larger. The chain joins TRBV7-2 to TRBJ1-5; the junction holds 7 bases that match TRBD1. Sequencing was performed on PBMCs, mostly from graft donor cells, taken 180 days after TCRalphabeta/CD19-depleted stem cell transplant. The receptor was isolated from a girl less than two years old who had a stem cell transplant for combined immunodeficiency, so the T cells may come from the graft donor. This receptor carries the CDR3 CASSLGYRGMGNQPQHF. In nucleotide form, the sequence is TGTGCCAGCAGCTTAGGATACAGGGGAATGGGCAATCAGCCCCAGCATTTT.